Following are 18 T cell receptor beta chains from one sample sequenced in a study of blood T cell repertoires in COVID-19. Method: immunoSEQ multiplex PCR; TCRdb's copy keeps in-frame clones and lacks some. The sample holds around 200,000 clones; approximately 84% are singletons and the top ten take roughly 4.5%. The source material was peripheral blood. Receptors originate from a man in his forties or fifties with acute or convalescent COVID-19.

On this clone: Other DNA sequences in the same sample also yield this CDR3. The chain is built from TRBV5-1 and TRBJ1-1; D unresolved. The germline V and J ends were trimmed by 0 bases and 0 bases, with 9 bases remaining between them. Germline loops: CDR1 SGHRS, CDR2 YFSETQ. CDR3 size: 15 residues. The CDR3 spells CASSLVADMNTEAFF. The DNA of the CDR3 is TGCGCCAGCAGCTTGGTGGCGGATATGAACACTGAAGCTTTCTTT.

This chain uses TRBV27 with TRBJ1-5; TRBD1 matches at 7 bases. Trimming took 6 bases from V and 2 from J; bases not matched to a gene: 1. CDR3 length: 13 residues. In germline, CDR1 is MNHEY, CDR2 SMNVEV (reference sequence). The chain's CDR3 is CASSQGGNQPQHF. DNA of the CDR3: TGTGCCAGCAGCCAGGGGGGCAATCAGCCCCAGCATTTT.

This clone was counted a single time. The chain combines TRBV19 with TRBJ1-6; a possible D gene is TRBD1 (5 bases). This CDR3 is 13 amino acids long. Germline loops: CDR1 LNHDA, CDR2 SQIVND (reference sequence). Trimming cost V 4 bases and J 7 bases, with 8 bases left between them. The CDR3 sequence is CASSTGGNSPLHF. Here the CDR3 DNA reads TGTGCCAGTAGTACGGGGGGAAATTCACCCCTCCACTTT.

This chain joins TRBV28 and TRBJ1-4, with TRBD1 matching 11 bases. The trim removed 6 bases at V and 5 bases at J, leaving 5 bases unmatched. CDR3 length: 15 residues. Germline CDR1 reads MDHEN; CDR2 reads SYDVKM. This CDR3 reads CASRGGQGVNEKLFF. The CDR3, as DNA: TGTGCCAGCAGAGGGGGACAGGGGGTAAATGAAAAACTGTTTTTT.

V gene TRBV5-6 combines with J gene TRBJ1-1; D might be TRBD1 (5 bases). Trimming removed 5 bases at V and 2 bases at J, with 16 bases between. The germline CDR1 and CDR2 sequences are SGHDT and YYEEEE. The CDR3 extends over 15 amino acids. The chain's CDR3 is CASSLISTENTEAFF. The CDR3 DNA sequence: TGTGCCAGCAGTCTCATCTCGACAGAAAACACTGAAGCTTTCTTT.

The rearrangement uses TRBV20-1 and TRBJ1-2; a weak D match, TRBD1 (5 bases). Germline V gene sequence: CDR1 DFQATT, CDR2 SNEGSKA (reference sequence). Trimming took off 3 bases at V and 2 bases at J, with 16 bases between the two ends. CDR3 length: 15 residues. The CDR3 region is CSASSGPQANYGYTF. The CDR3 DNA is TGCAGTGCTAGTTCAGGGCCTCAGGCGAACTATGGCTACACCTTC.

The rearrangement links TRBV19 to TRBJ1-2, with D perhaps matching TRBD1 (5 bases). This CDR3 has 13 amino acids. The germline gives CDR1 LNHDA, CDR2 SQIVND (reference sequence). V was cut by 8 bases and J by 2 bases, with 12 bases left in between. The CDR3: CASSGSRNYGYTF. CDR3 bases: TGTGCCAGTTCAGGGTCAAGGAACTATGGCTACACCTTC.

The V and J genes are TRBV3-1 (or the pseudogene TRBV3-2) and TRBJ1-2, with D possibly TRBD1 on 6 matching bases. The germline V gene has CDR1 LGHDT and CDR2 YNNKEL (reference sequence). V was pared by 7 bases and J by 3 bases, with 18 bases between. This CDR3 contains 15 residues. This CDR3 reads CASNSPTGPDYGYTF. CDR3 nucleotide sequence: TGTGCCAGCAACTCCCCCACAGGGCCGGACTATGGCTACACCTTC.

The chain couples TRBV7-8 to TRBJ2-2; 8 positions match TRBD2. Germline V gives CDR1 SGHVS, CDR2 FQNEAQ. With V trimmed by 1 base and J by 7 bases, 2 bases remained unmatched. This CDR3 has 14 amino acids. The CDR3 loop reads CASSLVLAVGELFF. The CDR3 DNA is TGTGCCAGCAGCTTAGTACTAGCGGTCGGGGAGCTGTTTTTT.

The chain carries TRBV6-5 and TRBJ2-1; D call uncertain. The CDR3 runs to 11 residues. The germline V and J ends were trimmed by 8 bases and 4 bases, with 6 bases remaining between them. CDR1 is MNHEY, CDR2 SVGAGI, per germline. CDR3 protein: CASYRYNEQFF. DNA of the CDR3: TGTGCCAGCTACCGGTACAATGAGCAGTTCTTC.

The chain links TRBV20-1 to TRBJ2-7; TRBD1 matches at 8 bases. The V gene end was trimmed by 6 bases and the J gene end by 5 bases; junction bases not matched to a gene: 3. The V gene's germline CDR1 is DFQATT and CDR2 SNEGSKA (reference sequence). The CDR3 covers 11 residues. CDR3 in amino acids: CSAQQGDEQYF. In DNA, the CDR3 is TGCAGTGCCCAACAGGGGGACGAGCAGTACTTC.

The rearrangement uses TRBV5-1 and TRBJ2-5; TRBD1 matches 7 bases. This CDR3 is built from 14 residues. With 2 bases clipped from V and 1 base from J, the junction kept 2 bases outside the gene matches. CDR1 is SGHRS, CDR2 YFSETQ, per germline. CDR3 amino acids: CASSLGDSQETQYF. The CDR3 DNA sequence: TGCGCCAGCAGCTTAGGGGACAGCCAAGAGACCCAGTACTTC.

The CDR3 loop reads CASSQQGDYGYTF. CDR3 sequence (DNA): TGTGCCAGCAGCCAACAAGGGGACTATGGCTACACCTTC. V usage is TRBV5-5 and J usage is TRBJ1-2; D might be TRBD1 (5 bases). Germline lookup yields CDR1 SGHKS and CDR2 YYEKEE (reference sequence). The germline V and J ends were trimmed by 4 bases and 3 bases, with 10 bases remaining between them. CDR3 size: 13 residues.

V gene TRBV7-9 combines with J gene TRBJ1-2; TRBD1 matches 7 bases. V dropped 5 bases and J dropped 13; count of bases not matched to a gene: 10. CDR1 SEHNR and CDR2 FQNEAQ come from the germline V gene (reference sequence). The CDR3 is 12 amino acids. The CDR3 spells CASSITQGDATF. CDR3 DNA sequence: TGTGCCAGCAGCATAACTCAGGGGGACGCCACCTTC. The full variable domain, completed using reference TRBV7-9 and TRBJ1-2, is DTGVSQNPRHKITKRGQNVTFRCDPISEHNRLYWYRQTLGQGPEFLTYFQNEAQLEKSRLLSDRFSAERPKGSFSTLEIQRTEQGDSAMYLCASSITQGDATFGSGTRLTVV.

This clone has more than one count but fewer than ten. The chain joins TRBV18 to TRBJ1-4; 7 nucleotides line up with TRBD1. V lost 4 bases, J lost 4 bases, and 0 bases stayed unmatched. The CDR3 extends over 13 amino acids. Germline CDR1 KGHSH, CDR2 LQKENI. The CDR3: CASSRDSNEKLFF. CDR3 coding DNA: TGTGCCAGCTCACGGGACAGTAATGAAAAACTGTTTTTT. Supplemented by reference TRBV18 and TRBJ1-4, the full variable domain reads NAGVMQNPRHLVRRRGQEARLRCSPMKGHSHVYWYRQLPEEGLKFMVYLQKENIIDESGMPKERFSAEFPKEGPSILRIQQVVRGDSAAYFCASSRDSNEKLFFGSGTQLSVL.

This clone has just a few counts. The chain is built from TRBV29-1 and TRBJ2-7; no clear D. CDR3 length: 13 residues. Germline V gives CDR1 SQVTM, CDR2 ANQGSEA. Trimming shortened V by 7 bases and J by 6 bases, and 19 bases separated the two germline ends. The CDR3 here is CSAVLLGPSEQYF. The CDR3 DNA sequence: TGCAGCGCTGTACTGTTGGGCCCGAGCGAGCAGTACTTC.

This chain uses TRBV19 with TRBJ1-6; 7 nucleotides line up with TRBD1. Trimming took 8 bases from V and 5 from J; bases not matched to a gene: 12. The germline V gene has CDR1 LNHDA and CDR2 SQIVND (reference sequence). The CDR3 covers 16 residues. The CDR3 protein is CASAIETGSNNSPLHF. The CDR3 region has the DNA TGTGCCAGTGCCATAGAGACAGGGAGTAATAATTCACCCCTCCACTTT.

The gene calls are TRBV30 and TRBJ1-1; 8 bases match TRBD1. There are 15 residues in the CDR3. CDR1 GTSNPN and CDR2 SVGIG come from the germline V gene (reference sequence). After removal of 0 bases from V and 5 bases from J, the junction contained 8 bases not matched to a gene. CDR3: CAWSVSRGPGTEAFF. In DNA, the CDR3 is TGTGCCTGGAGTGTAAGCAGGGGGCCGGGAACTGAAGCTTTCTTT. Drawing the rest from reference TRBV30 and TRBJ1-1, the complete variable domain is SQTIHQWPATLVQPVGSPLSLECTVEGTSNPNLYWYRQAAGRGLQLLFYSVGIGQISSEVPQNLSASRPQDRQFILSSKKLLLSDSGFYLCAWSVSRGPGTEAFFGQGTRLTVV.